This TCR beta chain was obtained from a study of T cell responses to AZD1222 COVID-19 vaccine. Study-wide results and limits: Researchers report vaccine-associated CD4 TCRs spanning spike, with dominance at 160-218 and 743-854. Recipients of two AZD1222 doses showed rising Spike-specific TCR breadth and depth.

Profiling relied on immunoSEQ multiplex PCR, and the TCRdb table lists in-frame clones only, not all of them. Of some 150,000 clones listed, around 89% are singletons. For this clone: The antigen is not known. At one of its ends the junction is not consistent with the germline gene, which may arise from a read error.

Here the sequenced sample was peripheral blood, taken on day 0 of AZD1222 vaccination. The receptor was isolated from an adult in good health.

The DNA for the CDR3 is TGTGCCAGCAGCCAAGATTTCGGGCTAGCGGGACCCGGGGGCACGGTCTTC. The encoded protein is CASSQDFGLAGPGGTVF. This chain connects TRBV3-1 (or the pseudogene TRBV3-2) to TRBJ2-1; 9 bases map to TRBD2. CDR1 is LGHDT and CDR2 is YNNKEL in the germline V gene (reference sequence). CDR3 length: 17 residues.